This T cell receptor beta chain derives from a study of blood T cell repertoires in COVID-19. Whole-study context: Some COVID-19 samples were acute and others convalescent; all came from the United States, Italy and Spain. Sources were T cells, B-cell-depleted T cells, or PBMCs; the material itself was cDNA or gDNA.

The CDR3 is 12 residues long. CDR1 and CDR2 from the germline V gene are SNHLY and FYNNEI. V gave up 4 bases and J gave up 10 bases; unmatched junction bases: 2. Per the authors' pipeline: Amplification from reference gene primers served as the basis for estimated nucleated cell counts. Clones were sequenced by immunoSEQ multiplex PCR, and TCRdb holds only the in-frame ones, with some missing. V and J calls and clone size are given by that table; D and trimming were obtained from the DNA. The sample lists around 94,000 clones, around four fifths occurring once. The sample consisted of peripheral blood. This clonotype was obtained from a man in his fifties or sixties with active or convalescent COVID-19. The rearrangement links TRBV2 to TRBJ2-1; 9 bases agree with TRBD2. As DNA, the CDR3 is TGTGCCAGCAGTGCTAGCGGGGAAGAGCAGTTCTTC. Translation gives CASSASGEEQFF.